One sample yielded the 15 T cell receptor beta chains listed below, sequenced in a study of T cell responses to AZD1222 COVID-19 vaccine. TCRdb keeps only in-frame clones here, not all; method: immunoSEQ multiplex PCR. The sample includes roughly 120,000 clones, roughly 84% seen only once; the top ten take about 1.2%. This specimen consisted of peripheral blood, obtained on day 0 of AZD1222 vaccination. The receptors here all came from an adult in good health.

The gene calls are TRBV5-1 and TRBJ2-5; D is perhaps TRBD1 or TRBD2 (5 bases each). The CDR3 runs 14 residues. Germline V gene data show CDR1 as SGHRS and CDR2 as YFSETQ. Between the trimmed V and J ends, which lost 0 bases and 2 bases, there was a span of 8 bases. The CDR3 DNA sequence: TGCGCCAGCAGCTTGGAGGGACGGCAAGAGACCCAGTACTTC. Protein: CASSLEGRQETQYF.

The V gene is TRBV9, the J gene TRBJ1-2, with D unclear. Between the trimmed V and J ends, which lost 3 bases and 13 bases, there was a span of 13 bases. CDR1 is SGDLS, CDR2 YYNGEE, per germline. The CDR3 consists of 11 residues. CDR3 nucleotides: TGTGCCAGCAGCGGATCGGACCCCAGCACCTTC. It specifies CASSGSDPSTF.

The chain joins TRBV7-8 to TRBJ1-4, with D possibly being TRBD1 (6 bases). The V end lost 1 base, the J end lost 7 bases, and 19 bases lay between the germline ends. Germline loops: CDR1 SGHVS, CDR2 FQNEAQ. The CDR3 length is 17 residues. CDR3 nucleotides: TGTGCCAGCAGCTTAGACAGGGAGGTTGGTGTAGGTGAAAAACTGTTTTTT. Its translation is CASSLDREVGVGEKLFF.

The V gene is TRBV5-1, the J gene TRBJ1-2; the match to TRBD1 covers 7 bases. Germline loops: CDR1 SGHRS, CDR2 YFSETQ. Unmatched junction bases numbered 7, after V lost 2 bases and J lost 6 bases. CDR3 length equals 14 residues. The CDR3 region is CASSLTGAGDGYTF. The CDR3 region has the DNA TGCGCCAGCAGCTTAACAGGGGCAGGGGATGGCTACACCTTC.

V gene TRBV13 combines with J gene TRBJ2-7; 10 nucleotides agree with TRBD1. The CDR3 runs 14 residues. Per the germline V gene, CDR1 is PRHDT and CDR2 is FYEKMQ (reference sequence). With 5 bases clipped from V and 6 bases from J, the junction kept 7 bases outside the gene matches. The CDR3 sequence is CASSAGQGFLEQYF. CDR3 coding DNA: TGTGCCAGCAGCGCGGGACAGGGGTTCCTCGAGCAGTACTTC.

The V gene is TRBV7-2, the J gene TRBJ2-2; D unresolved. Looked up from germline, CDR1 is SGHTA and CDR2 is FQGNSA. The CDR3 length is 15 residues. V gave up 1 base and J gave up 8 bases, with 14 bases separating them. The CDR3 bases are TGTGCCAGCAGCTTAGTTGGCAGCATATGGGGGGAGCTGTTTTTT. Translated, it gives CASSLVGSIWGELFF. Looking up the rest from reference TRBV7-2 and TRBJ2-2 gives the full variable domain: GAGVSQSPSNKVTEKGKDVELRCDPISGHTALYWYRQSLGQGLEFLIYFQGNSAPDKSGLPSDRFSAERTGGSVSTLTIQRTQQEDSAVYLCASSLVGSIWGELFFGEGSRLTVL.

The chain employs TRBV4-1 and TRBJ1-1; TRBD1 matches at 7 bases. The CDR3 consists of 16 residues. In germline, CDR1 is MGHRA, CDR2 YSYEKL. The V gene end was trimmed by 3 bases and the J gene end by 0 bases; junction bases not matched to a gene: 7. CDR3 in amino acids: CASSHPGGGLNTEAFF. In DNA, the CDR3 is TGCGCCAGCAGCCACCCAGGGGGGGGATTGAACACTGAAGCTTTCTTT.

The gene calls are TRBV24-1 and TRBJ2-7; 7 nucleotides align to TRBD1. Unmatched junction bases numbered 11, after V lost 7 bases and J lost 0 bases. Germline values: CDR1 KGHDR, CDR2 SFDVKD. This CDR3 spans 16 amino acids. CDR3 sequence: CATSKPGQIVSYEQYF. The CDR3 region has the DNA TGTGCCACCAGCAAACCGGGACAGATAGTCTCCTACGAGCAGTACTTC.

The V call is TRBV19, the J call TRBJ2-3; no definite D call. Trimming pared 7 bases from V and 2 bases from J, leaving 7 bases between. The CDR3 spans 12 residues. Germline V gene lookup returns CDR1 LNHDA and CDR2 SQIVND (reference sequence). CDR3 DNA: TGTGCCAGTAAACAGAACACAGATACGCAGTATTTT. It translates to CASKQNTDTQYF.

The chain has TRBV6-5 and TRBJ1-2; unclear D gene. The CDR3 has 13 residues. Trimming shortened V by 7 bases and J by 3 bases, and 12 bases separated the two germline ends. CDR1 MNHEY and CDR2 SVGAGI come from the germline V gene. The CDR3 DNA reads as TGTGCCAGCATCGTCCAGAGGGACTATGGCTACACCTTC. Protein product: CASIVQRDYGYTF.

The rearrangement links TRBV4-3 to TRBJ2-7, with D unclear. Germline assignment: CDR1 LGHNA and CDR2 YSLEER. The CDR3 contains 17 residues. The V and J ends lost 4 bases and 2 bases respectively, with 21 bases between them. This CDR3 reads CASSPVRGSLPPYEQYF. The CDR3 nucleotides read TGCGCCAGCAGCCCTGTCCGTGGTTCACTTCCCCCCTACGAGCAGTACTTC.

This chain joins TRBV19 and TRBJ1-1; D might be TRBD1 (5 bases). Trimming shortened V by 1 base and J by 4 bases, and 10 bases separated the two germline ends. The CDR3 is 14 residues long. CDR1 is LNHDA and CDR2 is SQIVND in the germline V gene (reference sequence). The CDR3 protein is CASSIGARGTEAFF. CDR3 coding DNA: TGTGCCAGTAGTATAGGGGCAAGGGGCACTGAAGCTTTCTTT.

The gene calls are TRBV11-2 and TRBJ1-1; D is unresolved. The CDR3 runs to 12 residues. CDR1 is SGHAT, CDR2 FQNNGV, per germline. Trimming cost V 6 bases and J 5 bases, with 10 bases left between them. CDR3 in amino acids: CASRDVVTEAFF. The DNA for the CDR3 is TGTGCCAGCAGGGACGTGGTGACTGAAGCTTTCTTT.

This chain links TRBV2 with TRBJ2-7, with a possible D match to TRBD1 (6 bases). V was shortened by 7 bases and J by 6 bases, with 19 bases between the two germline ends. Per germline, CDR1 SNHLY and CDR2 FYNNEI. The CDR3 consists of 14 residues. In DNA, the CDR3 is TGTGCCAGCATGAGCATGGACAGAACGGGCGAGCAGTACTTC. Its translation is CASMSMDRTGEQYF.

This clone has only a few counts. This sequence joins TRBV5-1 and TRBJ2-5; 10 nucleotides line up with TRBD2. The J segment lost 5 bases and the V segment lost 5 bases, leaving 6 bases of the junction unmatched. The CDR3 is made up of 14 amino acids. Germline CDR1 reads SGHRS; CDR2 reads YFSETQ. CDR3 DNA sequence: TGCGCCAGCAGATTAACTAGCGGGGCGGAGACCCAGTACTTC. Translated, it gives CASRLTSGAETQYF.